This TCR beta chain comes out of a study of STAT5B mutations in CD4+ large granular lymphocyte leukemia. Study context: The CDR3 'QG' motif was associated with a particular HLA allele among healthy donors.

Study conclusions and caveats: TRBV06-family usage was enriched in top patient clones (8/27) versus controls (2/35).

TCRdb keeps only in-frame clones here, not all; method: immunoSEQ multiplex PCR. Among 20,000 to 25,000 clones listed, roughly three quarters were seen once. As for this clone: Its antigen is unidentified.

The V segment lost 1 base and the J segment 5 bases; nucleotides outside the gene matches: 8. The CDR3 runs 16 residues. Germline assignment: CDR1 MGHRA and CDR2 YSYEKL. The sample taken for sequencing was CD4+ T cells from blood buffy coats. V usage is TRBV4-1 and J usage is TRBJ1-2; 9 bases line up with TRBD1. The sequence was collected from a human donor in good health. CDR3 residues: CASSQGTGDSRYGYTF. DNA of the CDR3: TGCGCCAGCAGCCAAGGGACAGGGGATTCGCGGTATGGCTACACCTTC.